This T cell receptor (beta chain) originates from a study of response to subunit inactivated influenza vaccine. This clonotype appeared a few times. The CDR3 consists of 15 residues. V lost 3 bases and J lost 8; bases outside the gene matches: 5. TCRdb used MiXCR to reprocess the RT-PCR reads, holding one entry per CDR3 protein. This table has around 520,000 distinct CDR3 sequences, about 25% appearing once. The chain is built from TRBV12-3 or TRBV12-4 and TRBJ2-2; 11 bases map to TRBD1. Sequenced material: CD4+ T cells sorted from PBMCs, taken less than 6 days after vaccination. This clonotype was sampled from a man in his fifties who received an inactivated influenza vaccine. CDR3 in amino acids: CASSFTGQGVGELFF. In DNA, the CDR3 is TGTGCCAGCAGTTTCACGGGACAGGGGGTGGGGGAGCTGTTTTTT.